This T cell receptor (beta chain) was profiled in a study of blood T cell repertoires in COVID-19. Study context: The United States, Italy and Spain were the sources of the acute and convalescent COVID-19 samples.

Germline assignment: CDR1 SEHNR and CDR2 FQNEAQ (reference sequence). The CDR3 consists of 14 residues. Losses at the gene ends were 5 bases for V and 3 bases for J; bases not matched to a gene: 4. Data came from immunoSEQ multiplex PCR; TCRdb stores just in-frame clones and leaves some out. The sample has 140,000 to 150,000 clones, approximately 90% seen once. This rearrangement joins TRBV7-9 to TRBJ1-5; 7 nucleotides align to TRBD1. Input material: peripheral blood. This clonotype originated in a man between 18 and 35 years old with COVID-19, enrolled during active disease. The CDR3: CASSLGTVNQPQHF. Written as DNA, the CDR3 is TGTGCCAGCAGCCTCGGGACAGTCAATCAGCCCCAGCATTTT. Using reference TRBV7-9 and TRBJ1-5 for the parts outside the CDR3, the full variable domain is DTGVSQNPRHKITKRGQNVTFRCDPISEHNRLYWYRQTLGQGPEFLTYFQNEAQLEKSRLLSDRFSAERPKGSFSTLEIQRTEQGDSAMYLCASSLGTVNQPQHFGDGTRLSIL.